This T cell receptor (beta chain) was retrieved from a study of regulatory T cells in long-lasting Graves disease. Study-level points and caveats: Analysis covered peripheral blood alone, not thyroid tissue.

Time point described: newly diagnosed GD, antithyroid drugs for less than 3 months. RNA from PBMCs was the source of the TCR library. This CDR3 comprises 23 residues. Per germline, CDR1 SGHTA and CDR2 FQGNSA. V shed 1 base and J shed 4 bases, with 36 bases lying between them. Arm-PCR of CDR3 regions with iRepertoire HTBI primers generated TCR beta libraries. TCRdb used MiXCR to reprocess the multiplex PCR reads, holding one entry per CDR3 protein. The sample has around 400,000 distinct CDR3 sequences, 15% to 17% seen once. This clonotype was recorded at least ten times. Its antigen is still unknown. The sequence was collected from a female donor with Graves disease. The input for sequencing was peripheral blood mononuclear cells (PBMCs), taken at new diagnosis, from a patient treated with antithyroid drugs. The gene calls are TRBV7-2 and TRBJ2-3; D is perhaps TRBD1 or TRBD2 (8 bases each). The CDR3 loop is CASSLVRTGPLLLAGGRADTQYF. The CDR3, as DNA: TGTGCCAGCAGCTTAGTGCGGACAGGGCCGCTTCTGTTGGCGGGAGGAAGGGCAGATACGCAGTATTTT.